Listed below are T cell receptor beta chains from one sample, sequenced in a study of T-cell memory formation after mild COVID-19. A single record per CDR3 protein comes from TCRdb applying MiXCR to the 5' RACE reads. This table has about 310,000 distinct CDR3 sequences, roughly 15% appearing once. Sequenced: PBMCs or a T cell subset sorted from them (not recorded which). The receptors were sampled from a man between 18 and 35 years old who had mild COVID-19 (a few samples of this study predate the infection). Cell type and time point are not known. The CDR3 runs from the conserved cysteine through the conserved F or W. The D gene is left open where the match is weak.

J | length | V | D | CDR3
TRBJ1-1 | 16 | TRBV27 | NA | CASSLFGGGMNTEAFF
TRBJ2-1 | 14 | TRBV4-2 | NA | CASSQDRGLNEQFF
TRBJ2-2 | 17 | TRBV7-8 | NA | CASRSVIWGTNTGELFF
TRBJ1-1 | 15 | TRBV12-3/TRBV12-4 | TRBD1 | CASSKTTGRETEAFF
TRBJ2-3 | 14 | TRBV9 | NA | CASSVRPSTDTQYF
TRBJ2-5 | 14 | TRBV29-1 | NA | CSVEWLYREKTQYF
TRBJ2-3 | 15 | TRBV4-2 | NA | CASSQVGGGTDTQYF
TRBJ2-4 | 13 | TRBV5-1 | TRBD1 | CASSQDRENIQYF
TRBJ2-4 | 14 | TRBV5-6 | NA | CASSSGQSKNIQYF
TRBJ1-2 | 12 | TRBV10-3 | NA | CAMGSLSYGYTF
TRBJ2-6 | 18 | TRBV5-4 | TRBD1 | CASSLVATGSSGANVLTF
TRBJ2-1 | 14 | TRBV11-1 | NA | CASSLLDKYNEQFF
TRBJ2-7 | 14 | TRBV6-5 | NA | CASSYSGRAREQYF
TRBJ1-2 | 13 | TRBV4-1 | NA | CASSQGTNYGYTF
TRBJ2-7 | 16 | TRBV15 | NA | CATSRLPGHLEYEQYF
TRBJ2-5 | 13 | TRBV5-1 | NA | CASTRGPQETQYF
TRBJ2-3 | 15 | TRBV5-1 | TRBD1 | CASSTPGQATDTQYF
TRBJ1-2 | 15 | TRBV14 | NA | CASSQGGNRAYGYTF
TRBJ1-2 | 13 | TRBV12-3/TRBV12-4 | NA | CASSPGEDYGYTF
TRBJ2-1 | 15 | TRBV9 | NA | CASSVGGGENNEQFF
TRBJ1-1 | 13 | TRBV5-1 | NA | CASGRITNTEAFF
TRBJ2-7 | 12 | TRBV19 | NA | CASSRGMDEQYF
TRBJ1-1 | 16 | TRBV5-1 | NA | CASSLGRVAGNTEAFF
TRBJ2-1 | 16 | TRBV6-5 | TRBD2 | CASSYGLAGSVAEQFF
TRBJ2-7 | 13 | TRBV30 | NA | CAWSPGPAYAQYF